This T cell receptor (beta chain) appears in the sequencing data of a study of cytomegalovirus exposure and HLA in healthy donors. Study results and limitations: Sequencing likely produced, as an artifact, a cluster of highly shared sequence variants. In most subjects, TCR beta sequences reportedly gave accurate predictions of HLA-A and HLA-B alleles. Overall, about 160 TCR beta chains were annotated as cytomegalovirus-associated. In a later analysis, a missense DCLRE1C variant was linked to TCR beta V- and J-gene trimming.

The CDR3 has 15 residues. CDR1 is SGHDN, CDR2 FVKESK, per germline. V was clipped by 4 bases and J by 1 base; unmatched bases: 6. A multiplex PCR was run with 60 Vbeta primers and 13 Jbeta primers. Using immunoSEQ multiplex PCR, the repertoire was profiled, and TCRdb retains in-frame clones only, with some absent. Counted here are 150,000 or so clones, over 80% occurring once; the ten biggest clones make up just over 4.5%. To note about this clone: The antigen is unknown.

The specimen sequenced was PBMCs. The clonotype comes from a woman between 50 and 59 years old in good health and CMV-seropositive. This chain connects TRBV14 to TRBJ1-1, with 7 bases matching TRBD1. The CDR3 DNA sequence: TGTGCCAGCAGCCTGACGGACAGGCCGAACACTGAAGCTTTCTTT. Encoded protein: CASSLTDRPNTEAFF.